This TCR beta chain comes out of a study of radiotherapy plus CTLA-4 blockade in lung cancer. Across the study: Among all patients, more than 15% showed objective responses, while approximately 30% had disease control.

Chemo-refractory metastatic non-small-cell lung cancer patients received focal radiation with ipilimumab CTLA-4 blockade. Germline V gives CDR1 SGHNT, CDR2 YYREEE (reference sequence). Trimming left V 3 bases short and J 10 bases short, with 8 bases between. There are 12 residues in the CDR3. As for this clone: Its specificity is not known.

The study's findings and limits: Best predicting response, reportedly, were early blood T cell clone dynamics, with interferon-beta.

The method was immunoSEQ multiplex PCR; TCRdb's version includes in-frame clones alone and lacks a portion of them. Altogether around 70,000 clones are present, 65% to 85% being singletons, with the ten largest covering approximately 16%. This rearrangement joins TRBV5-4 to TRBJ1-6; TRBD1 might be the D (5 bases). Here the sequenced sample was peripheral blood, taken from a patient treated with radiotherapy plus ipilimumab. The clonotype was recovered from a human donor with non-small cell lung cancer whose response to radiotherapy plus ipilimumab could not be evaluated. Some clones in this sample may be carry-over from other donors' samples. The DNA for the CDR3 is TGTGCCAGCAGCTCGGGGGGGTCACCCCTCCACTTT. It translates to CASSSGGSPLHF.